This passage covers 10 T cell receptor beta chains from one sample sequenced in a study of T cells in Graves' hyperthyroidism and ophthalmopathy. The TCR beta CDR3 regions underwent amplification using RNA transcripts as the source. During a first-round RT-PCR of the TCR CDR3, the HTBI primer set was used. TCRdb reprocessed the multiplex PCR reads via MiXCR and lists one record per CDR3 protein. This table has approximately 400,000 distinct CDR3 sequences, 15% to 17% appearing once. Material for sequencing was blood. The receptors shown here come from a young woman with Graves' hyperthyroidism that later progressed to Graves' ophthalmopathy.

The chain couples TRBV27 to TRBJ2-5, with 9 bases identical to TRBD1. CDR1 is MNHEY, CDR2 SMNVEV, per germline (reference sequence). This CDR3 region has 12 residues. The V and J ends lost 2 bases and 12 bases, in that order; junction bases with no gene match: 4. CDR3 region: CASSLVQGAEYF. The CDR3 DNA sequence: TGTGCCAGCAGTTTAGTACAGGGGGCGGAGTACTTC.

There are many counts of this clonotype. The V and J genes are TRBV27 and TRBJ2-1; 9 nucleotides line up with TRBD1. V lost 11 bases and J lost 8; bases outside the gene matches: 7. Germline V CDR1 and CDR2: MNHEY, SMNVEV (reference sequence). The length of the CDR3 is 12 residues. The CDR3 nucleotides read TGTGCCGTACAGGGGGCGCGGGATGAGCAGTTCTTC. The encoded protein is CAVQGARDEQFF.

CDR3 loop: CASSQGHTGGTEAFF. The DNA of the CDR3 is TGCGCCAGCAGCCAAGGACACACTGGGGGCACTGAAGCTTTCTTT. The chain links TRBV5-1 to TRBJ1-1, with a tentative D call TRBD1 (5 bases). CDR1 and CDR2 from the germline V gene are SGHRS and YFSETQ. The CDR3 is 15 residues long. Trimming left V 4 bases short and J 4 bases short, with 17 bases between.

This chain uses TRBV7-2 with TRBJ1-3, with D tentatively TRBD1 (6 bases). With 4 bases removed from V and 4 bases from J, the gap between germline ends came to 14 bases. The germline V gene has CDR1 SGHTA and CDR2 FQGNSA. The CDR3 totals 15 residues. The CDR3 DNA follows: TGTGCCAGCAGCTCAAACAGGGTATCGGGAAACACCATATATTTT. Translating gives CASSSNRVSGNTIYF. Based on the CDR3 plus reference TRBV7-2 and TRBJ1-3, the full variable domain is GAGVSQSPSNKVTEKGKDVELRCDPISGHTALYWYRQSLGQGLEFLIYFQGNSAPDKSGLPSDRFSAERTGGSVSTLTIQRTQQEDSAVYLCASSSNRVSGNTIYFGEGSWLTVV.

This clonotype was picked up many times. This rearrangement joins TRBV20-1 to TRBJ1-2; 9 bases align to TRBD1. There are 14 residues in the CDR3. CDR1 and CDR2 from the germline V gene are DFQATT and SNEGSKA (reference sequence). The V segment lost 1 base and the J segment 5 bases; nucleotides outside the gene matches: 5. Here the CDR3 reads CSARVGGTGYGYTF. For the CDR3, the DNA is TGCAGTGCTAGAGTAGGTGGGACAGGGTATGGCTACACCTTC.

The rearrangement joins TRBV4-1 to TRBJ2-5; TRBD2 aligns across 11 bases. CDR3 length: 15 residues. CDR1 and CDR2 from the germline V gene are MGHRA and YSYEKL. V trimming: 1 base; J trimming: 5 bases; junction bases outside the gene matches: 3. CDR3 loop: CASSQGTSGLETQYF. DNA of the CDR3: TGCGCCAGCAGCCAAGGGACTAGCGGGTTGGAGACCCAGTACTTC.

This clonotype has more than one count but fewer than ten. The V and J genes are TRBV3-1 and TRBJ2-3, with 8 nucleotides matching TRBD2. The junction had 22 bases not matched to a gene; V was cut back by 5 bases and J by 6 bases. The CDR3 has 19 amino acids. Germline CDR1 LGHDT, CDR2 YNNKEL (reference sequence). The CDR3 bases are TGTGCCAGCAGCGGACCTGCGAGGGAACTAGCGGACCGGTGGGATACGCAGTATTTT. It encodes CASSGPARELADRWDTQYF.

This clonotype occurred many times. The J gene is TRBJ2-1, the V gene TRBV2; 15 nucleotides agree with TRBD2. CDR3 length: 14 residues. Looked up from germline, CDR1 is SNHLY and CDR2 is FYNNEI. V lost 9 bases and J lost 8; bases outside the gene matches: 5. CDR3 bases: TGTGCCAGGCGGACTAGCGGGAGGGGTGATGAGCAGTTCTTC. Amino acid sequence: CARRTSGRGDEQFF.

Of note for this clonotype: This may be a read error, as it is one base from a much larger clone. The CDR3 ends on some other residue instead of the conserved phenylalanine or tryptophan, so this is likely a read error. The chain combines TRBV12-3 or TRBV12-4 with TRBJ2-7, with 8 bases matching TRBD1. The junction had 12 bases not matched to a gene; V was cut back by 6 bases and J by 5 bases. CDR3 size: 15 residues. In DNA, the CDR3 is TGTGCCAGCAGACCGTCTGGGCAGGGGGCGGACGAGCAGTACCTC. This encodes CASRPSGQGADEQYL.

As for this clonotype: This may stem from a read error, because a much larger clone lies one nucleotide away. The gene calls are TRBV20-1 and TRBJ2-7; D may be TRBD1 or TRBD2 (5 bases each). Germline-derived CDR1 and CDR2 are DFQATT and SNEGSKA (reference sequence). The CDR3 totals 13 residues. The CDR3 nucleotides read TGCAGTGCCAAGGGACGGCGAACCTACGAGCTGTACTTC. It translates to CSAKGRRTYELYF.